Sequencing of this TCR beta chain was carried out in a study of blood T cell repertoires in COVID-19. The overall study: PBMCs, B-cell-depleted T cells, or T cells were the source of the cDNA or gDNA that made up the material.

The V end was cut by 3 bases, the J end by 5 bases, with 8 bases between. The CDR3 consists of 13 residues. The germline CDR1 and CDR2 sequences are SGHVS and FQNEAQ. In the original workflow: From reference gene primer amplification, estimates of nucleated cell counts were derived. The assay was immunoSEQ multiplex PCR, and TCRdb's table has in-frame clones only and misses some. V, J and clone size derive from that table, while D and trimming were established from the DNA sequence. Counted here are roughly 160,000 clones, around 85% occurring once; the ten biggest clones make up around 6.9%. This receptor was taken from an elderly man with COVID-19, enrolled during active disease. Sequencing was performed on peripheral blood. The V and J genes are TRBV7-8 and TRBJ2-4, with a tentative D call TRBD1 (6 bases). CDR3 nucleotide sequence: TGTGCCAGCAGCTTCAGGGGAGAAAACATTCAGTACTTC. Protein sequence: CASSFRGENIQYF.